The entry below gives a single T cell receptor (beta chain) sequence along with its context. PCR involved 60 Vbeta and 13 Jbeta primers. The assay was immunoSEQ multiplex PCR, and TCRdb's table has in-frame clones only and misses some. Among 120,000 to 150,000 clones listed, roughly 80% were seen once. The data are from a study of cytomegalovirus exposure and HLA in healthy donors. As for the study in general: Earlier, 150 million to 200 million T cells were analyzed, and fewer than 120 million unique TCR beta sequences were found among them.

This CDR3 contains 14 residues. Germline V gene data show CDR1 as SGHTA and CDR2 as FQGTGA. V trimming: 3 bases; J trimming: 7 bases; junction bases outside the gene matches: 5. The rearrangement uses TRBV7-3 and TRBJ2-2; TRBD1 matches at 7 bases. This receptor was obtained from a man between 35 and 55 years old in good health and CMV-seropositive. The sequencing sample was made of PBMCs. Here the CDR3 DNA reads TGTGCCAGCAGCTTTAGACCAGGGGGCGGGGAGCTGTTTTTT. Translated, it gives CASSFRPGGGELFF.